This T cell receptor (beta chain) stems from a study of cytomegalovirus exposure and HLA in healthy donors. Whole-study results and caveats: A prior analysis recorded that most TCR beta V segments were productive about 87% or about 30% of the time. In vitro testing confirmed a few CMV-associated chains as specific for CMV antigens.

The CDR3 sequence is 14 residues long. CDR1 is SGHNT, CDR2 YENEEA, per germline. V was trimmed by 5 bases and J by 0 bases, leaving 8 bases between them. Both 60 Vbeta primers and 13 Jbeta primers went into the PCR. Data came from immunoSEQ multiplex PCR; TCRdb stores just in-frame clones and leaves some out. The sample consists of 150,000 or so clones, 80% of them appearing once. Details on this clone: Its antigen is unidentified.

Sequencing used PBMCs. The clonotype originates from a man aged 25-45 years in good health and CMV-seropositive. The gene calls are TRBV11-3 and TRBJ2-1; no definite D call. The CDR3 DNA sequence: TGTGCCAGCAGCGCAAGGAGCTCCTACAATGAGCAGTTCTTC. This encodes CASSARSSYNEQFF.